The present T cell receptor beta chain was sequenced within a study of CD8 T cells in Susac syndrome (dated by TCRdb to between 2018 and 2020). Study-level background: The study used repertoire sequencing to test whether antigen drove CD8+ T cell activation and differentiation in Susac syndrome. Points the paper makes about the study in general: The study acknowledged that relatively few individuals were included in the TCR sequencing and HLA analysis.

Peripheral blood CD8+ and CD4+ T cells from healthy donors, Susac syndrome patients and multiple sclerosis patients were profiled by high-throughput TCR beta sequencing. Treatment-naive patients with stable or active relapsing-remitting disease fulfilling revised McDonald criteria were used as multiple sclerosis controls. Bulk CD8+ and CD4+ T cells were purified by magnetic negative isolation, whereas CD8+ TEMRA cells were enriched by FACS. Blood was drawn into EDTA tubes, processed within 24 hours, and PBMCs were isolated by density gradient centrifugation. PBMCs intended for TCR sequencing were frozen in liquid nitrogen and were later thawed in a 37 degrees C water bath. The sorted or isolated CD4+, CD8+ and CD8+ TEMRA cells had a purity of 90% or higher. RNA was extracted with the RNeasy kit and about 0.5 to 1 ug was reverse transcribed using random hexamers. The immunoSEQ multiplex PCR assay, which covers 54 Vbeta and 13 Jbeta segments, was used to amplify TCR beta CDR3 regions. To correct PCR amplification bias, a synthetic template baseline was used for both primer optimization and computational correction. Turning to the authors' computational methods: Only productive sequences were kept, with reads annotated to V, D and J genes according to IMGT and analyzed in immunoSEQ Analyzer. Clonality was computed as one minus Shannon entropy normalized by log2 of the number of productive unique sequences. Public and private clones were assessed among the 100 most prevalent clones of each patient and control. Clones were defined as Susac-specific if absent from the healthy and MS cohorts, from some 1,000 published viral clones and from other ImmuneACCESS disease sequences. Clones were called with MiXCR by TCRdb after fastp trimmed the public reads at Q25, and only in-frame beta chains were retained. A single entry per CDR3 protein holds the most common genes and DNA from its merged rows. TCRdb's processing, not the authors' own work, is the source of the V and J calls. This sample is represented by about 250,000 distinct CDR3 sequences; around 93% of them were singletons. 0.07% to 0.09% of the sample belongs to the ten largest clones.

About this clonotype: What this receptor recognizes is not known. No qualities accompany the bases; no much larger clone lies one base away.

The sequence derives from a human donor with multiple sclerosis. The material sequenced was CD4+ T cells from PBMCs.

The DNA is TGCAGTGCTAGAGTAGTTTTGGGCTACACCTTC. This encodes CSARVVLGYTF. Here the chain combines TRBV20-1 and TRBJ1-2; the D gene is unclear. V sheds 1 base and J sheds 8 bases, leaving 8 bases between their ends. The germline V gene (reference sequence) yields DFQATT for CDR1 and SNEGSKA for CDR2. Measured from the cysteine to the phenylalanine, the CDR3 is 11 residues long. The sequence is cut down to CDR3 DNA, 33 bases in frame from base 1.